This T cell receptor (beta chain) was recorded in a study of shared clonotypes between healthy human individuals. Study information: The plates for each donor numbered three CD4 naive, three CD4 memory, two CD8 naive and one CD8 memory. Points from the study as a whole: Non-shared clonotypes displayed generation probabilities falling below those of clonotypes present in all four donors.

For every subset, genomic DNA was evenly distributed across several immunoSEQ plates. Tens of thousands of T cell genomes, or roughly 200 ng DNA, went into the sorted-subset replicate PCRs. Libraries were prepared by immunoSEQ multiplex PCR; TCRdb keeps only in-frame clonotypes and omits some of them. The sample consists of roughly 650,000 clones, 97% of them appearing once. Germline trimming cut 3 bases from V and 5 bases from J; bases unmatched to any gene: 3. The CDR3 is 14 amino acids. Per the germline V gene, CDR1 is LNHDA and CDR2 is SQIVND (reference sequence). Details on this clone: What it binds is unknown.

Specimen: naive CD4+ T cells sorted from blood. Subset noted: CD45RA+ positively selected. The sequence was obtained from a woman between 25 and 40 years old in good health. The chain employs TRBV19 and TRBJ2-3; TRBD2 agrees at 9 bases. The CDR3 DNA reads TGTGCCAGTAGTATTCTAGCGGGACGAGATACGCAGTATTTT. It is translated as CASSILAGRDTQYF.